These 8 T cell receptor beta chains were sequenced from one sample in a study of T-cell reconstitution after alpha-beta-depleted transplantation in children. As it was prepared, the TCRbeta library received unique molecular identifiers. TCRdb fed the PCR reads into MiXCR, producing one record per CDR3 protein. The sample yields 700,000 to 950,000 distinct CDR3 sequences, around 15% seen once. Sequenced material: PBMCs, mostly from graft donor cells, taken 360 days after TCRalphabeta/CD19-depleted stem cell transplant. These receptors all stem from a male patient younger than 18 who had a stem cell transplant for acute lymphoblastic leukemia, so the T cells may come from the graft donor.

CDR3 nucleotides: TGCAGCGTTGAAGGCGGGCCAACAGCACCCTACGAGCAGTACTTC. The encoded protein is CSVEGGPTAPYEQYF. This rearrangement joins TRBV29-1 to TRBJ2-7, with D perhaps matching TRBD2 (5 bases). The germline V and J ends were trimmed by 1 base and 2 bases, with 15 bases remaining between them. The length of the CDR3 is 15 residues. Germline V gene data show CDR1 as SQVTM and CDR2 as ANQGSEA.

The J gene is TRBJ2-3, the V gene TRBV24-1; D is undetermined. The CDR3 length is 12 residues. Germline V gene sequence: CDR1 KGHDR, CDR2 SFDVKD. V was pared by 4 bases and J by 2 bases, with 3 bases between. The CDR3, as DNA: TGTGCCACCAGTGAGGACACAGATACGCAGTATTTT. Amino acid sequence: CATSEDTDTQYF.

This clonotype was seen more than once but under ten times. The rearrangement uses TRBV12-3 or TRBV12-4 and TRBJ2-5; 16 nucleotides match TRBD2. J lost 5 bases, V lost 6 bases, and 9 bases had no gene match. The CDR3 consists of 17 residues. CDR3 DNA sequence: TGTGCCAGCAGGGGACTAGCGGGAGGGCGAATAGGCGAGACCCAGTACTTC. Translated: CASRGLAGGRIGETQYF.

This clonotype came up a few times. The chain is built from TRBV7-3 and TRBJ2-1, with D possibly TRBD2 on 6 matching bases. V lost 1 base to trimming and J lost 0 bases, with 22 bases between them. There are 20 residues in the CDR3. Per germline, CDR1 SGHTA and CDR2 FQGTGA. CDR3 region: CASSLMGWLARQTSYNEQFF. The CDR3 nucleotides are TGTGCCAGCAGCTTAATGGGGTGGCTAGCGCGCCAGACCTCCTACAATGAGCAGTTCTTC.

A remark on this clonotype: At one end the junction does not follow the germline gene, possibly because of a read error. V gene TRBV12-3 or TRBV12-4 combines with J gene TRBJ1-4, with 7 positions matching TRBD1. The CDR3 sequence is 12 residues long. In DNA, the CDR3 is TGTGCCAGCAGTTTCAGGGGGGGGGACAACCATTTT. Translation gives CASSFRGGDNHF.

This clonotype showed up many times. The genes are TRBV20-1 and TRBJ2-7, with D hard to call. The length of the CDR3 is 13 residues. Germline V gene lookup returns CDR1 DFQATT and CDR2 SNEGSKA (reference sequence). V was clipped by 2 bases and J by 5 bases, with 13 bases between them. The CDR3 nucleotides are TGCAGTGCTAGACCCGGAACGCACGACGAGCAGTACTTC. Amino acid sequence: CSARPGTHDEQYF.

This rearrangement joins TRBV15 to TRBJ1-3; D possibly corresponds to TRBD1 (5 bases). V lost 3 bases to trimming and J lost 1 base, with 19 bases between them. Looked up from germline, CDR1 is LNHNV and CDR2 is YYDKDF (reference sequence). The CDR3 is 18 residues long. CDR3 sequence (DNA): TGTGCCACCAGCAGCTACCCTCCGACAGCAGATTCTGGAAACACCATATATTTT. The encoded protein is CATSSYPPTADSGNTIYF.

This chain connects TRBV5-1 to TRBJ2-5; TRBD2 matches 9 bases. After removal of 0 bases from V and 2 bases from J, the junction contained 5 bases not matched to a gene. Germline loops: CDR1 SGHRS, CDR2 YFSETQ. The CDR3 runs 16 residues. CDR3 DNA sequence: TGCGCCAGCAGCTTGGGCCGACTAGCGGTTCAAGAGACCCAGTACTTC. Its protein product is CASSLGRLAVQETQYF.